The 16 T cell receptor beta chains presented below share a single source sample, sequenced in a study of T-cell reconstitution after alpha-beta-depleted transplantation in children. During its preparation, the TCRbeta library received unique molecular identifiers. TCRdb reanalysed the PCR reads using MiXCR and keeps one entry per CDR3 protein. The sample holds some 240,000 distinct CDR3 sequences, roughly a tenth seen once. The source material was PBMCs from the stem cell graft donor, sampled from the stem cell graft. The receptors originated from a human donor who donated a stem cell graft to a child with SCID.

This clonotype was counted ten times or more. The chain carries TRBV5-1 and TRBJ1-1; D possibly corresponds to TRBD1 (6 bases). With 2 bases removed from V and 0 bases from J, the gap between germline ends came to 11 bases. The CDR3 totals 15 residues. CDR1 SGHRS and CDR2 YFSETQ come from the germline V gene. The DNA of the CDR3 is TGCGCCAGCAGCTTCGGAAACAGGGTGAACACTGAAGCTTTCTTT. This gives the protein CASSFGNRVNTEAFF.

This clonotype was seen ten or more times. J is TRBJ1-4 and V is TRBV20-1, with D possibly TRBD1 on 6 matching bases. Germline lookup yields CDR1 DFQATT and CDR2 SNEGSKA (reference sequence). This CDR3 has 16 amino acids. V gave up 3 bases and J gave up 0 bases, with 14 bases separating them. This CDR3 is CSARPPGVATNEKLFF. CDR3 DNA: TGCAGTGCTAGGCCCCCAGGGGTCGCAACTAATGAAAAACTGTTTTTT.

There are many counts of this clonotype. V gene TRBV20-1 combines with J gene TRBJ1-2, with unresolved D. CDR1 is DFQATT, CDR2 SNEGSKA, per germline (reference sequence). The length of the CDR3 is 13 residues. Trimming took 2 bases from V and 7 from J, leaving 14 bases between them. The CDR3 region is CSARRAVVVGYTF. CDR3 in DNA: TGCAGTGCTAGACGAGCTGTTGTTGTTGGCTACACCTTC.

This rearrangement joins TRBV5-1 to TRBJ2-3, with a possible D match to TRBD2 (6 bases). Germline assignment: CDR1 SGHRS and CDR2 YFSETQ. Trimming removed 3 bases from V and 0 bases from J, with 17 bases in between. The CDR3 is 17 amino acids. CDR3 sequence (DNA): TGCGCCAGCAGCTACCTCAGCAGGGACTCTAGCACAGATACGCAGTATTTT. It is translated as CASSYLSRDSSTDTQYF.

This clonotype was observed many times. The chain recombines TRBV7-2 with TRBJ1-1, with no clear D. The length of the CDR3 is 15 residues. Germline CDR1 and CDR2: SGHTA and FQGNSA. Deletions cut 5 bases from V and 0 bases from J, with 13 bases between. In nucleotides, the CDR3 is TGTGCCAGCAGCCCTGGGCGGATGGTGAACACTGAAGCTTTCTTT. Amino acids: CASSPGRMVNTEAFF.

At least ten counts were recorded for this clonotype. The chain couples TRBV4-3 to TRBJ2-1; a weak D match, TRBD2 (5 bases). Germline-derived CDR1 and CDR2 are LGHNA and YSLEER. The V gene lost 2 bases and the J gene lost 3 bases, with 11 bases spanning the gap. The CDR3 is 15 amino acids. CDR3 protein: CASSQPEADYNEQFF. The DNA of the CDR3 is TGCGCCAGCAGCCAACCGGAGGCGGACTACAATGAGCAGTTCTTC.

This clonotype was seen at least ten times. The rearrangement uses TRBV15 and TRBJ2-5; D is undetermined. The V gene lost 1 base and the J gene lost 0 bases, with 9 bases spanning the gap. Germline V lookup: CDR1 LNHNV, CDR2 YYDKDF (reference sequence). This CDR3 spans 15 amino acids. This CDR3 is CATSRAHTYQETQYF. Here the CDR3 DNA reads TGTGCCACCAGCAGAGCGCATACGTACCAAGAGACCCAGTACTTC.

The sample holds many counts of this clonotype. V gene TRBV29-1 combines with J gene TRBJ2-1; D is unclear. The ends were cut back, 7 bases at V and 4 bases at J, with 14 bases in the middle. This CDR3 is built from 13 residues. Germline V gene data show CDR1 as SQVTM and CDR2 as ANQGSEA. The DNA for the CDR3 is TGCAGCGCTCGATCGACCGATTACAATGAGCAGTTCTTC. Translated: CSARSTDYNEQFF.

With regard to this clonotype: A much more abundant neighbour one base away suggests this may be a read error. The chain uses TRBV12-3 or TRBV12-4 and TRBJ2-1; D call uncertain. The CDR3 contains 12 residues. DNA for the CDR3: TGTGCCAACAGTTTGGGGTATCGGGAGCAGTTCTTC. It encodes CANSLGYREQFF.

This clonotype has a count of ten or more. This chain joins TRBV6-1 and TRBJ2-7; TRBD1 might be the D (6 bases). The germline V gene encodes CDR1 MNHNS and CDR2 SASEGT. Deletions cut 4 bases from V and 3 bases from J, with 16 bases between. The CDR3 extends over 15 amino acids. The CDR3 coding sequence is TGTGCCAGCAGTGCCTTTGAGGGGGACCACTACGAGCAGTACTTC. Translating it yields CASSAFEGDHYEQYF.

This chain links TRBV5-1 with TRBJ2-3; no definite D call. The length of the CDR3 is 18 residues. Germline loops: CDR1 SGHRS, CDR2 YFSETQ. V lost 0 bases and J lost 0, with 17 bases in between. CDR3 sequence (DNA): TGCGCCAGCAGCTTGGTACGAGTGACCCCACATAGCACAGATACGCAGTATTTT. Its translation is CASSLVRVTPHSTDTQYF.

At least ten counts were recorded for this clonotype. The gene calls are TRBV5-1 and TRBJ2-3; TRBD2 matches 7 bases. The trim removed 4 bases at V and 2 bases at J, leaving 10 bases unmatched. The length of the CDR3 is 16 residues. CDR1 is SGHRS, CDR2 YFSETQ, per germline. The CDR3 spells CASSTGPSGYTDTQYF. The CDR3 coding sequence is TGCGCCAGCAGCACCGGACCTAGCGGATACACAGATACGCAGTATTTT. Full variable domain (remainder filled in from reference TRBV5-1 and TRBJ2-3): KAGVTQTPRYLIKTRGQQVTLSCSPISGHRSVSWYQQTPGQGLQFLFEYFSETQRNKGNFPGRFSGRQFSNSRSEMNVSTLELGDSALYLCASSTGPSGYTDTQYFGPGTRLTVL.

This clonotype was recorded at least ten times. This chain connects TRBV20-1 to TRBJ1-5, with TRBD1 identical over 12 bases. Germline V gene lookup returns CDR1 DFQATT and CDR2 SNEGSKA (reference sequence). The CDR3 loop spans 17 amino acids. Germline trimming cut 0 bases from V and 5 bases from J; bases unmatched to any gene: 8. The CDR3 reads CSAREPTGTGGDQPQHF. The CDR3 DNA reads TGCAGTGCTAGAGAACCTACCGGGACAGGGGGCGATCAGCCCCAGCATTTT.

Worth noting for this clonotype: Sequence at one end of the junction differs from germline and may be a read error. V is TRBV4-3 and J is TRBJ2-2, with D possibly being TRBD2 (6 bases). The germline CDR1 and CDR2 sequences are LGHNA and YSLEER. The CDR3 consists of 15 residues. This chain's CDR3 is CASSQDRGNTRELFF. The CDR3 region has the DNA TGCGCCAGCAGCCAAGATCGCGGGAACACCAGGGAGCTGTTTTTT.

This clonotype was seen many times. The rearrangement uses TRBV7-6 and TRBJ2-3, with 12 bases matching TRBD2. This CDR3 comprises 16 residues. Germline assignment: CDR1 SGHVS and CDR2 FNYEAQ. V shed 5 bases, J shed 4 bases, and the junction held 7 bases outside the gene matches. In DNA, the CDR3 is TGTGCCAGCAGCGCTTCTAGCGGGGGGGTCTCAGATACGCAGTATTTT. This codes for CASSASSGGVSDTQYF.

This clonotype was observed many times. The chain combines TRBV29-1 with TRBJ2-3, with a possible D match to TRBD2 (7 bases). V lost 4 bases and J 4 bases, leaving 9 bases between the germline ends. Germline V CDR1 and CDR2: SQVTM, ANQGSEA. This CDR3 is 12 amino acids long. The CDR3 nucleotides read TGCAGCGTTGGGGGGGGCCCAGATACGCAGTATTTT. Its translation is CSVGGGPDTQYF.